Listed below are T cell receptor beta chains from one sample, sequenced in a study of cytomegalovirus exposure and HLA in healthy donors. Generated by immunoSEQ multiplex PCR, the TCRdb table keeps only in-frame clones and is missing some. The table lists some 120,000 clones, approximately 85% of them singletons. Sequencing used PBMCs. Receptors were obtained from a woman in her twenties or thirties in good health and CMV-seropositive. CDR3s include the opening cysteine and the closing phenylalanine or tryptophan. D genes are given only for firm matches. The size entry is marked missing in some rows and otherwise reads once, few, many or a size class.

CDR3nt: TGTGCCAGCAGTACAGGGGAAGTCACTGAAGCTTTCTTT
CDR3aa: CASSTGEVTEAFF
abundance: .
d_gene: TRBD1
j_gene: TRBJ1-1
v_gene: TRBV5-4

CDR3nt: TGTGCCAGTACCTGGACAGGGGACACTGAAGCTTTCTTT
CDR3aa: CASTWTGDTEAFF
abundance: .
d_gene: TRBD1
j_gene: TRBJ1-1
v_gene: TRBV19

CDR3nt: TGTGCCAGCAGACTGAGTATCTCTGGAAACACCATATATTTT
CDR3aa: CASRLSISGNTIYF
abundance: .
d_gene: .
j_gene: TRBJ1-3
v_gene: TRBV27

CDR3nt: TGTGCCAGCAGCGTTCCGCTCGGGACAGGGGCAACTAATGAGCAGTTCTTC
CDR3aa: CASSVPLGTGATNEQFF
abundance: .
d_gene: TRBD1
j_gene: TRBJ2-1
v_gene: TRBV9

CDR3nt: TGTGCCAGCGGGGCCGTGGTCCTCACCATGAACACTGAAGCTTTCTTT
CDR3aa: CASGAVVLTMNTEAFF
abundance: .
d_gene: .
j_gene: TRBJ1-1
v_gene: TRBV28

CDR3nt: TGTGCCAGCACCTCGGGGGGGAAAAACACTGAAGCTTTCTTT
CDR3aa: CASTSGGKNTEAFF
abundance: once
d_gene: .
j_gene: TRBJ1-1
v_gene: TRBV28

CDR3nt: TGTGCCAGCAGGGAGCGGGGGGGGACAGATACGCAGTATTTT
CDR3aa: CASRERGGTDTQYF
abundance: .
d_gene: TRBD2
j_gene: TRBJ2-3
v_gene: TRBV5-4

CDR3nt: TGTGCCAGCAGTTTATTAGGAGAGGCTAGCGGGGGGGCCAATGAGCAGTTCTTC
CDR3aa: CASSLLGEASGGANEQFF
abundance: .
d_gene: TRBD2
j_gene: TRBJ2-1
v_gene: TRBV27

CDR3nt: TGCGCCAGCAGCCAAGAAGGAGCGGGGGCCCCCCCCGGGGAGCTGTTTTTT
CDR3aa: CASSQEGAGAPPGELFF
abundance: few
d_gene: TRBD2
j_gene: TRBJ2-2
v_gene: TRBV4-1

CDR3nt: TGTGCCAGCAGCTTAGATCGAGGAGTTAGTGAGCAGTTCTTC
CDR3aa: CASSLDRGVSEQFF
abundance: .
d_gene: .
j_gene: TRBJ2-1
v_gene: TRBV11-3

CDR3nt: TGTGCCAGCAGTCCCACAGGGGCTTACGGCTACACCTTC
CDR3aa: CASSPTGAYGYTF
abundance: .
d_gene: TRBD1
j_gene: TRBJ1-2
v_gene: TRBV7-3

CDR3nt: TGTGCCAGCAGTGACCGACAGGGAGTGGATGGCTACACCTTC
CDR3aa: CASSDRQGVDGYTF
abundance: few
d_gene: TRBD1
j_gene: TRBJ1-2
v_gene: TRBV6-1

CDR3nt: TGTGCCAGTAGTATTTCGGTGGGAAGGGACAGTACCACGCCGACATCCTACGAGCAGTACTTC
CDR3aa: CASSISVGRDSTTPTSYEQYF
abundance: .
d_gene: TRBD1
j_gene: TRBJ2-7
v_gene: TRBV19

CDR3nt: TGTGCCAGCAGTTACCAGGGTGGGACAGATACGCAGTATTTT
CDR3aa: CASSYQGGTDTQYF
abundance: few
d_gene: .
j_gene: TRBJ2-3
v_gene: TRBV6-6

CDR3nt: TGTGCCACCCTTCCGAGGGCGGTAGCTAACTATGGCTACACCTTC
CDR3aa: CATLPRAVANYGYTF
abundance: .
d_gene: .
j_gene: TRBJ1-2
v_gene: TRBV7-9

CDR3nt: TGCGCCAGCAGCCAAGATCCGGCAGGGGCATCACCCCTCCACTTT
CDR3aa: CASSQDPAGASPLHF
abundance: .
d_gene: .
j_gene: TRBJ1-6
v_gene: TRBV4-1

CDR3nt: TGTGCCAGCAGTGACTCACTCCCGGGACTAGCGGGGGGGCTCAGGTCGAACGAGCAGTACTTC
CDR3aa: CASSDSLPGLAGGLRSNEQYF
abundance: .
d_gene: TRBD2
j_gene: TRBJ2-7
v_gene: TRBV6-4

CDR3nt: TGCGCCAGCAGCCCGGGACAGCCAACCGGGGAGCTGTTTTTT
CDR3aa: CASSPGQPTGELFF
abundance: few
d_gene: TRBD1
j_gene: TRBJ2-2
v_gene: TRBV5-1

CDR3nt: TGTGCCAGCAGCTTGGTAGGGGTTAACTATGGCTACACCTTC
CDR3aa: CASSLVGVNYGYTF
abundance: few
d_gene: .
j_gene: TRBJ1-2
v_gene: TRBV5-5

CDR3nt: TGTGCCAGCAGCTTGGGCCCTCAGGGGGCGAACACCGGGGAGCTGTTTTTT
CDR3aa: CASSLGPQGANTGELFF
abundance: .
d_gene: TRBD1
j_gene: TRBJ2-2
v_gene: TRBV7-3

CDR3nt: TGCAGCGTTGAAAGGAACACGGAGTCCTACTTC
CDR3aa: CSVERNTESYF
abundance: .
d_gene: .
j_gene: TRBJ2-7
v_gene: TRBV29-1

CDR3nt: TGTGCCAGTAGTCTCTGGACAGGGCGGAGAGACACTGAAGCTTTCTTT
CDR3aa: CASSLWTGRRDTEAFF
abundance: .
d_gene: TRBD1
j_gene: TRBJ1-1
v_gene: TRBV19

CDR3nt: TGTGCCAGCAGCCTGGAGGGCTCCTACGAGCAGTACTTC
CDR3aa: CASSLEGSYEQYF
abundance: .
d_gene: .
j_gene: TRBJ2-7
v_gene: TRBV2

CDR3nt: TGTGCCAGCAGCTTCGACAGGGGGGGGCGCGAGCAGTACTTC
CDR3aa: CASSFDRGGREQYF
abundance: .
d_gene: TRBD1
j_gene: TRBJ2-7
v_gene: TRBV5-4

CDR3nt: TGTGCCAGCAGTTCACCAGGGATTGGAGCTAACTATGGCTACACCTTC
CDR3aa: CASSSPGIGANYGYTF
abundance: .
d_gene: .
j_gene: TRBJ1-2
v_gene: TRBV28

CDR3nt: TGTGCCAGCAGCTGGACAGGGGGCGGAAACACCGGGGAGCTGTTTTTT
CDR3aa: CASSWTGGGNTGELFF
abundance: .
d_gene: TRBD1
j_gene: TRBJ2-2
v_gene: TRBV7-9

CDR3nt: TGTGCCAGCTCACAAGGGGACAGCTCCTATGGCTACACCTTC
CDR3aa: CASSQGDSSYGYTF
abundance: .
d_gene: TRBD1
j_gene: TRBJ1-2
v_gene: TRBV18

CDR3nt: TGTGCCAGCAGTTTAACCCGAGGGGGGGCGCCGGAGACCCAGTACTTC
CDR3aa: CASSLTRGGAPETQYF
abundance: .
d_gene: .
j_gene: TRBJ2-5
v_gene: TRBV28

CDR3nt: TGTGCCAGCAGTTTGGGGGGCTATGGCTACACCTTC
CDR3aa: CASSLGGYGYTF
abundance: .
d_gene: .
j_gene: TRBJ1-2
v_gene: TRBV28

CDR3nt: TGCGCCAGCAGCTTGATGTCCCAGAACACTGAAGCTTTCTTT
CDR3aa: CASSLMSQNTEAFF
abundance: .
d_gene: .
j_gene: TRBJ1-1
v_gene: TRBV5-1

CDR3nt: TGTGCCTGGAGTGTACTAGCGGGGGCGACCCAGTACTTC
CDR3aa: CAWSVLAGATQYF
abundance: once
d_gene: TRBD2
j_gene: TRBJ2-5
v_gene: TRBV30

CDR3nt: TGTGCCAGCAGCTTAGTAGCGCTAGCGGATCCCCCCTACGAGCAGTACTTC
CDR3aa: CASSLVALADPPYEQYF
abundance: .
d_gene: TRBD2
j_gene: TRBJ2-7
v_gene: TRBV7-2

CDR3nt: TGTGCCAGCAGCTTGGCGGCAGATACGCAGTATTTT
CDR3aa: CASSLAADTQYF
abundance: .
d_gene: .
j_gene: TRBJ2-3
v_gene: TRBV5-6

CDR3nt: TGTGCCAGCAGCTCTCATACACAGGGGAACTATGGCTACACCTTC
CDR3aa: CASSSHTQGNYGYTF
abundance: few
d_gene: TRBD1
j_gene: TRBJ1-2
v_gene: TRBV11-2

CDR3nt: TGTGCCAGCAGTTTATTCAGACTAGCCGCCGAGCAGTACTTC
CDR3aa: CASSLFRLAAEQYF
abundance: .
d_gene: TRBD2
j_gene: TRBJ2-7
v_gene: TRBV28

CDR3nt: TGTGCCAGCTCACCAGGGACTTATAACTATGGCTACACCTTC
CDR3aa: CASSPGTYNYGYTF
abundance: .
d_gene: .
j_gene: TRBJ1-2
v_gene: TRBV18

CDR3nt: TGTGCCATCAGCCCCGAAGGAGATCAGCCCCAGCATTTT
CDR3aa: CAISPEGDQPQHF
abundance: .
d_gene: .
j_gene: TRBJ1-5
v_gene: TRBV10-3

CDR3nt: TGTGCCAGCAGTGGAGGGAGCGGGAGTTTCTACAATGAGCAGTTCTTC
CDR3aa: CASSGGSGSFYNEQFF
abundance: .
d_gene: TRBD2
j_gene: TRBJ2-1
v_gene: TRBV2

CDR3nt: TGTGCCAGCAGTCCCGGGACTAGCGGGGGGAATGAGCAGTTCTTC
CDR3aa: CASSPGTSGGNEQFF
abundance: .
d_gene: TRBD2
j_gene: TRBJ2-1
v_gene: TRBV6-4

CDR3nt: TGTGCCTGGAGGGATAGCTTTCAGACCCAGTACTTC
CDR3aa: CAWRDSFQTQYF
abundance: .
d_gene: .
j_gene: TRBJ2-5
v_gene: TRBV30

CDR3nt: TGTGCCAGCACCTCCGGACTAGCGGGGTACACAGATACGCAGTATTTT
CDR3aa: CASTSGLAGYTDTQYF
abundance: once
d_gene: TRBD2
j_gene: TRBJ2-3
v_gene: TRBV6-4

CDR3nt: TGCAGCGTTGAACGGGGGTCGGATACGCAGTATTTT
CDR3aa: CSVERGSDTQYF
abundance: .
d_gene: .
j_gene: TRBJ2-3
v_gene: TRBV29-1

CDR3nt: TGTGCCAGCATGTGGGAGATGGAGCAGTACTTC
CDR3aa: CASMWEMEQYF
abundance: .
d_gene: .
j_gene: TRBJ2-7
v_gene: TRBV6-1

CDR3nt: TGTGCCAGCAGTTCACAGGGGTGGCCCCAGCATTTT
CDR3aa: CASSSQGWPQHF
abundance: .
d_gene: TRBD1
j_gene: TRBJ1-5
v_gene: TRBV28

CDR3nt: TGTGCCAGCAGCTCTCCCCCGGGACAGAAAGGAAACACCATATATTTT
CDR3aa: CASSSPPGQKGNTIYF
abundance: .
d_gene: TRBD1
j_gene: TRBJ1-3
v_gene: TRBV7-8

CDR3nt: TGTGCCAGCAGCTTAGACAGGGGGAGCTATGGCTACACCTTC
CDR3aa: CASSLDRGSYGYTF
abundance: once
d_gene: TRBD1
j_gene: TRBJ1-2
v_gene: TRBV7-3

CDR3nt: TGTGCCTCTGACAGAGGCTATGGCTACACCTTC
CDR3aa: CASDRGYGYTF
abundance: .
d_gene: .
j_gene: TRBJ1-2
v_gene: TRBV30

CDR3nt: TGTGCCAGCAGCACCAACGCGGGGACCCCTGAAGCTTTCTTT
CDR3aa: CASSTNAGTPEAFF
abundance: .
d_gene: .
j_gene: TRBJ1-1
v_gene: TRBV13

CDR3nt: TGTGCCTGGAGTCCTACAGGGGGGAGTTCCTACAATGAGCAGTTCTTC
CDR3aa: CAWSPTGGSSYNEQFF
abundance: .
d_gene: TRBD1
j_gene: TRBJ2-1
v_gene: TRBV30

CDR3nt: TGTGCCAGCAGCCTAGTGGGAGAAGCTGGAAACACCATATATTTT
CDR3aa: CASSLVGEAGNTIYF
abundance: .
d_gene: .
j_gene: TRBJ1-3
v_gene: TRBV6-6

CDR3nt: TGTGCCAGCAGGAGGGTTGGGACAGGGGGGGACACCATATATTTT
CDR3aa: CASRRVGTGGDTIYF
abundance: .
d_gene: TRBD1
j_gene: TRBJ1-3
v_gene: TRBV2

CDR3nt: TGTGCCGCCGGCGGGGGGTTGAAAGATACGCAGTATTTT
CDR3aa: CAAGGGLKDTQYF
abundance: .
d_gene: TRBD2
j_gene: TRBJ2-3
v_gene: TRBV15

CDR3nt: TGTGCCAGCAGCTTAGGGTCTGGGCGGGGGGGCAGGAATCAGCCCCAGCATTTT
CDR3aa: CASSLGSGRGGRNQPQHF
abundance: .
d_gene: .
j_gene: TRBJ1-5
v_gene: TRBV7-9

CDR3nt: TGCGCCAGCAGCTCCAAGAGTCAGGTCGATGAGCAGTTCTTC
CDR3aa: CASSSKSQVDEQFF
abundance: .
d_gene: .
j_gene: TRBJ2-1
v_gene: TRBV5-1